This T cell receptor (beta chain) was sequenced in a study of cytomegalovirus exposure and HLA in healthy donors (dated by TCRdb to about 2017). In terms of the full investigation: An earlier analysis of more than 550 of the donors reported about 300 Gb of sequence data and some 110 million unique TCR beta sequences obtained from around 170 million T cells. On average, about 240,000 unique TCR beta nucleotide sequences were sequenced per donor among 398 genotyped donors of the cohort, with roughly 18% of those sequences being non-productive. Both class I and class II loci were covered by HLA typing, at four-digit resolution. Donor age, sex, ethnicity and CMV serostatus were compiled together with the repertoire data. Of the roughly 400 genotyped donors, approximately 80% were placed in the genetic ancestry cluster associated with self-reported Caucasian donors. Every repertoire in the discovery cohort had been generated on one and the same sequencing platform. To predict cytomegalovirus infection status, the study brought together high-throughput TCR immunosequencing, statistical association of individual TCRs with disease status, and machine learning. An early release covering roughly 640 HLA-typed donors comprised roughly 300 gigabases of sequencing data and tens of millions of unique TCR sequences. An earlier analysis of around 540 of the donors applied high-throughput TCR beta sequencing to assess whether each TCR beta V gene segment acted as functional or pseudogenic. The aim of the study was to test whether cataloging public T cell receptors could identify signatures of past pathogen exposure. Four to six DR-DQ haplotypes were handled as single units for association and clustering, since linkage in the cohort was strong. To study patterns of TCR occurrence, a later analysis re-analyzed previously published TCR beta repertoires from 700 or so donors and added high-resolution HLA genotyping. Using immunosequencing, the study profiled T cell repertoires from fewer than 850 subjects and related those repertoires to cytomegalovirus serostatus. A later genetic analysis took genome-wide SNP genotypes for 398 of the 666 donors and used that subset as a discovery cohort. Typing coverage differed by locus: A, B, C, DRB1 and DQB1 were typed in roughly 620-630 donors, DQA1 in about 510, DPA1 in over 600, and DPB1 in 450 to 480. Rather than drawing on any new phenotypic data, the later analysis identified candidate immune exposures from TCR beta sequences and the way those sequences occurred across donors. Along with the approximately 700-subject first cohort, a separate validation cohort of more than 90 different subjects was used.

A word on this clone: No cognate antigen has been identified for it. There are no base qualities to consult, and no much larger clone falls within one base.

Library preparation used the immunoSEQ multiplex PCR assay. For the multiplex PCR, a mixture combining 60 forward primers for TCR Vbeta segments and 13 reverse primers for TCR Jbeta segments was used. The CDR3 region of rearranged TCR beta genes was amplified from genomic DNA with a multiplex PCR assay. The Illumina HiSeq System was used to sequence the amplified TCR beta libraries as 87-base-pair reads. In the authors' own workflow: Across the 700 or so repertoires, a later analysis counted approximately 75 million unique TCR beta chains, roughly 11 million of which were shared by at least two donors. Raw reads were error-corrected and collapsed into unique sequences with a nearest-neighbor algorithm that merged closely related sequences to remove PCR and sequencing errors. V, D and J gene segments were assigned by aligning CDR3 sequences to IMGT reference sequences. For a sequence to be retained, a match of at least six nucleotides was required to both a V gene segment and a J gene segment. Rearrangements were classified as productive when the CDR3 lacked stop codons and remained in frame with V and J, and all other rearrangements were classified as non-productive. Following IMGT convention, CDR3 was defined as the stretch from the second conserved V-encoded cysteine to the conserved J-encoded phenylalanine. The earlier analysis of some 540 of the donors excluded any sequence lacking an unambiguous match to a single V gene segment. In an earlier analysis of several hundred of the donors, V segments were called functional above 56.7% productive rearrangements and were called segregating when the between-donor standard deviation exceeded 5%. A statistical classification framework was built to diagnose cytomegalovirus status from the catalog of TCR beta chain sequences. V and J gene assignment, in a later analysis, came from comparing TCR nucleotide sequences with IMGT/GENE-DB human TR gene sequences. Using the TCRdist pipeline, a later analysis assigned CDR3 sequences along with most-parsimonious VDJ recombination scenarios. In a later analysis, each TCR beta chain was defined by its CDR3 amino acid sequence together with its V-gene family, and reads lacking a unique V-gene family were excluded. In a later analysis, around 650 highly shared, low-generation-probability nucleotide sequences were removed to address suspected cross-contamination and a sequencing artifact. In a later analysis, a clonal expansion index for each public chain was calculated from normalized within-repertoire ranks of inferred template counts. Generation probabilities in a later analysis came from a VDJ recombination model fitted to out-of-frame rearrangements, and those results were checked against IGoR. In a later analysis, TCR-TCR, TCR-HLA and TCR-CMV co-occurrence was scored with hypergeometric tests, and a repertoire-size bias correction was applied to TCR pairs. False discovery rates were estimated in a later analysis by permuting HLA or CMV assignments 20 times. In a later analysis, co-occurring TCRs were grouped using DBSCAN, and TCRdist sequence similarity was added for clustering within HLA-allele-positive subsets. For co-occurrence clustering, repertoires with fewer than 30,000 or more than 120,000 public chains were excluded, along with a handful of repertoires with anomalous nucleotide sharing. The clones in this table, taken by TCRdb from immuneACCESS, are in-frame only. Not every clone is retained; where verified, under half of the shortfall comes from an unresolved V gene, and the cause of the rest is unknown. V and J calls and clone size are copied from that table; D and trimming were computed from the DNA. For this sample there are 150,000 or so clones; 79% appear just once. Less than 10% of the sample lies in the top ten.

The cohort consisted of 670 or so healthy bone marrow donors. All cohort members were sampled while nominally healthy, although unrecorded immune exposures were likely present. The donor tested CMV seropositive, placing the donor among the approximately 310 seropositive members of the cohort. Each donor provided a peripheral blood sample, and peripheral blood mononuclear cells were used for TCR beta sequencing. Genomic DNA was extracted from the blood cell samples with the Qiagen DNeasy Blood Extraction Kit. The germline V gene encodes CDR1 MNHNS and CDR2 SASEGT. At the junction V is shortened by 6 bases and J by 13 bases, with 9 bases in between. The CDR3 spans 9 residues, from the cysteine through the phenylalanine. Just CDR3 DNA is preserved here, 27 bases in frame from base 1. The paper as a whole reports these results and caveats: V-gene and J-gene trimming of TCR beta chains was associated with a missense DCLRE1C variant in a later genetic analysis, and the association was replicated in an independent cohort. When HLA alleles, especially DR and DQ, strongly co-occurred, TCR associations were difficult to assign to individual alleles. The authors suggested that the approach could potentially be extended to other disease states and immunological phenotypes. In this cohort, only TCR beta chains were sequenced, and detectable features were limited by the absence of alpha or paired-chain data. In a later analysis, TCR association rates were found to vary across HLA loci, with the most associated TCRs seen for DRB1 alleles and the fewest for HLA-C alleles. Compared with the approximately 710-donor mean, donors in an Asian-associated ancestry cluster had fewer N-insertions in productive TCRs, according to a later genetic analysis. A group of highly shared sequence variants was considered likely to be a technical artifact of the sequencing pipeline. An earlier analysis of roughly 570 of the donors showed that most TCR beta V segments appeared in productive rearrangements either about 90% or about 30% of the time, which broadly matched IMGT annotations. A later analysis reported that several top co-occurrence clusters appeared linked to parvovirus B19, influenza, CMV and Epstein-Barr virus. The study gave a list of 150 to 200 TCR beta chains associated with cytomegalovirus. The 87-base-pair reads could not distinguish some IMGT-functional V segments, including TRBV6-2 and TRBV6-3, so those segments were excluded. Sequencing depth was assumed to be roughly uniform across donors in the presence/absence analyses, though that assumption may not hold. In a later analysis, HLA-associated TCR beta chains were found to be more clonally expanded and to have lower generation probabilities than equally common non-associated chains. At a false discovery rate of 0.05, a later analysis linked around 15,000 TCR beta sequences to specific HLA alleles. Over 15 rarely observed V segments, including chromosome 9 orphons, were excluded from the earlier analysis of approximately 500 of the donors because counts were too low. Most CMV-associated TCR beta chains appeared to be HLA-restricted in a later analysis, and the HLA associations seemed to be driven largely by CMV exposure. Correlated functional status among segregating V segments might reflect linkage disequilibrium, but an unknown experimental factor could not be ruled out. HLA typing was unavailable for some donors at each locus, so association tests used only the typed subset. Most TCR sequences were observed very rarely across donors, whereas some public TCRs were present in many individuals. Cytomegalovirus status was reported to be diagnosed by the classifier with high specificity and sensitivity in both the original and validation cohorts. A further reported finding was that TCR beta sequences accurately predicted the HLA-A and HLA-B alleles for most subjects in the first cohort. Immune exposure information for the cohort was limited to CMV serostatus. In vitro tests confirmed that a few of the cytomegalovirus-associated TCR beta chains recognize cytomegalovirus antigens.

The source material was PBMCs. The sequence joins TRBV6-1 to TRBJ2-5; no D gene can be assigned with confidence. The TCR was taken from a man under 40 in good health and CMV-seropositive. For the CDR3, the sequence is CASSETGYF. The DNA sequence is TGTGCCAGCAGCGAGACGGGGTACTTC.